Below, 5 T cell receptor beta chains from the same sample are listed, as sequenced in a study of shared clonotypes between healthy human individuals. TCRdb's table, derived via immunoSEQ multiplex PCR, lists solely in-frame clones and lacks some. The table lists some 2,500,000 clones, under 95% of them singletons, with about 0.38% in the top ten. The sample comprised naive CD4+ T cells from PBMCs. Subset meaning: CD45RA+ positively selected. Receptors were obtained from a man between 18 and 29 years old in good health. Some clones in this sample may be carry-over from other donors' samples.

The chain couples TRBV6-6 to TRBJ1-5; D may be TRBD1 (5 bases). This CDR3 is built from 13 residues. The germline gives CDR1 MNHNY, CDR2 SVGAGI (reference sequence). Trimming left V 6 bases short and J 6 bases short, with 12 bases between. This CDR3 reads CASRLDSAQPQHF. The CDR3 nucleotides are TGTGCCAGCAGGTTAGACAGTGCTCAGCCCCAGCATTTT.

Concerning this clone: One end of the junction does not line up with germline, which may come from a read error. The rearrangement uses TRBV14 and TRBJ1-1; 7 positions match TRBD1. This CDR3 spans 14 amino acids. Germline CDR1 is SGHDN and CDR2 is FVKESK. CDR3 residues: CASSHATGNPEAFF. In nucleotides, the CDR3 is TGTGCCAGCAGCCACGCGACAGGGAACCCTGAAGCTTTCTTT.

In this sample, this clone turned up a few times. This chain links TRBV2 with TRBJ1-1, with 8 bases identical to TRBD1. The ends lost 7 bases at V and 7 bases at J; junction bases unmatched: 8. CDR3 length: 13 amino acids. In germline, CDR1 is SNHLY, CDR2 FYNNEI. CDR3 amino acids: CASTKDREIEAFF. The CDR3 bases are TGTGCCAGCACTAAGGACAGGGAGATTGAAGCTTTCTTT.

The chain employs TRBV7-3 and TRBJ2-7; 7 bases map to TRBD1. The germline V gene has CDR1 SGHTA and CDR2 FQGTGA. The CDR3 spans 15 residues. The V gene end was trimmed by 3 bases and the J gene end by 5 bases; junction bases not matched to a gene: 10. The CDR3 nucleotides are TGTGCCAGCAGCTTGGGCTTGACAGGGATCCACGAGCAGTACTTC. Amino acids: CASSLGLTGIHEQYF.

J is TRBJ1-2 and V is TRBV28, with a possible D match to TRBD1 (5 bases). The CDR3 consists of 15 residues. V lost 5 bases and J 0 bases, leaving 13 bases between the germline ends. Germline V gene sequence: CDR1 MDHEN, CDR2 SYDVKM. CDR3 protein: CASSRSGGANYGYTF. The CDR3 nucleotides are TGTGCCAGCAGTCGGAGCGGGGGAGCTAACTATGGCTACACCTTC.